This T cell receptor beta chain emerged from a study of monozygotic twins with inflammatory bowel disease. Study-wide findings and caveats: Among T cells, the various subtypes were not distinguishable. Possibly because of limited power, concordant and discordant twins showed no difference in repertoire similarity.

Details on this clonotype: Its specificity is not known.

The CDR3 sequence is 17 residues long. In germline, CDR1 is SGDLS, CDR2 YYNGEE. Added by template switching were UMIs that each held a 6-nucleotide sample barcode. TCRdb reanalyzed the 5' RACE reads, giving one entry per CDR3 protein sequence and no DNA. The sample totals roughly 150,000 distinct CDR3 sequences. The sequenced sample was blood. V and J are TRBV9 and TRBJ2-7; no DNA is available, so the TRBD2 call from TCRdb remains unchecked. The origin of this receptor is a human donor with ulcerative colitis or Crohn's disease, or a healthy co-twin of an affected twin (not recorded which). CDR3 amino acids: CASSVEGLAGPSYEQYF.